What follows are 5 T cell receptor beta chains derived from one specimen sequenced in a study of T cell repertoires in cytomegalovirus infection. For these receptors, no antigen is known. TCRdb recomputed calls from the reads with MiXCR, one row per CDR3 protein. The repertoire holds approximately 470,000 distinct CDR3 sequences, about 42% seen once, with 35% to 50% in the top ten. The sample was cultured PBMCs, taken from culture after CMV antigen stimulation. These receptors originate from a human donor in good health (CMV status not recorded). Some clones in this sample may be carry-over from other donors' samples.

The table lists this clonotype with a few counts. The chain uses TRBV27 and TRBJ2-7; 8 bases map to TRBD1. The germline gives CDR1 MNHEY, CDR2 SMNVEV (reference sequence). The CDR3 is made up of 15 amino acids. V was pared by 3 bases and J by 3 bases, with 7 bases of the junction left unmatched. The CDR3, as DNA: TGTGCCAGCAGTTTGGGGACAGGATCCCTCTACGAGCAGTACTTC. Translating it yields CASSLGTGSLYEQYF.

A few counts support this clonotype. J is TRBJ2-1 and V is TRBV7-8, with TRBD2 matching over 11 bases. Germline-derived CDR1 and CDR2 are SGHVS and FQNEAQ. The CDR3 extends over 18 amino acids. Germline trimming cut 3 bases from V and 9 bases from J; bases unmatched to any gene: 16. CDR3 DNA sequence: TGTGCCAGCAGCTTTGCGGTTGATAGCGGGAGGGCCAGGAGTGAGCAGTTCTTC. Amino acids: CASSFAVDSGRARSEQFF. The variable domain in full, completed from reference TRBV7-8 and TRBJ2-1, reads GAGVSQSPRYKVAKRGQDVALRCDPISGHVSLFWYQQALGQGPEFLTYFQNEAQLDKSGLPSDRFFAERPEGSVSTLKIQRTQQEDSAVYLCASSFAVDSGRARSEQFFGPGTRLTVL.

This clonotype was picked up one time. The CDR3 nucleotides are TGTGCCAGCAGTATCACAGGGAGTTTGGTCTACGAGCAGTACTTC. Residues: CASSITGSLVYEQYF. The genes are TRBV6-5 and TRBJ2-7; D possibly corresponds to TRBD1 (6 bases). There are 15 residues in the CDR3. Germline CDR1 is MNHEY and CDR2 is SVGAGI. Deletions cut 5 bases from V and 3 bases from J, with 17 bases between.

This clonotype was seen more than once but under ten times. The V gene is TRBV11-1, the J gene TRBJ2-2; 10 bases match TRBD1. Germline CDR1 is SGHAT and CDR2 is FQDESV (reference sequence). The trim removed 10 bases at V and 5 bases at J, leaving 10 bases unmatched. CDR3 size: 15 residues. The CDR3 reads CATSRRQGATGELFF. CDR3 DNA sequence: TGTGCCACCTCCAGGAGACAGGGGGCAACCGGGGAGCTGTTTTTT.

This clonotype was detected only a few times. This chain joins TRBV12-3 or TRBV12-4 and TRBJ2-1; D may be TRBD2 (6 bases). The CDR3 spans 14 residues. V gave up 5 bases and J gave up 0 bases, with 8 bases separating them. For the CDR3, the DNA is TGTGCCAGCAGTGGGACTCCCTCCTACAATGAGCAGTTCTTC. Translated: CASSGTPSYNEQFF.